This TCR beta chain was recorded in a study of regulatory T cells in long-lasting Graves disease. The CDR3 covers 13 residues. Trimming at V came to 5 bases and at J to 6 bases, leaving 4 bases not matched to a gene. The V gene's germline CDR1 is MDHEN and CDR2 SYDVKM. The time point: persistent/refractory GD, antithyroid drugs over 5 years with positive TRAb. From PBMCs, RNA was extracted and then used to make the TCR library. From an endocrinology department in Xi'an, China, came the patients. The EDTA tubes were filled with 8 to 9.5 milliliters of drawn peripheral blood. Combining iRepertoire HTBI primers with Arm-PCR of CDR3 regions, the authors built TCR beta libraries. TCRdb re-derived calls from the multiplex PCR reads in MiXCR, one entry per CDR3 protein. The table lists about 660,000 distinct CDR3 sequences, approximately 31% of them singletons. Whole-study findings and limits: Persistent disease preferred TRBV28, TRBJ1-2 and TRBJ2-5; new disease, TRBV20-1 and TRBJ2-1.

This clonotype was detected only a few times. Its antigen is not known. V is TRBV28 and J is TRBJ2-5, with TRBD1 matching over 9 bases. This receptor was taken from a female donor with Graves disease. The source was peripheral blood mononuclear cells (PBMCs), collected when the disease was refractory, from a patient treated with antithyroid drugs. Here the CDR3 reads CASSRQGGKTQYF. The DNA for the CDR3 is TGTGCCAGCAGTAGACAGGGGGGGAAGACCCAGTACTTC.